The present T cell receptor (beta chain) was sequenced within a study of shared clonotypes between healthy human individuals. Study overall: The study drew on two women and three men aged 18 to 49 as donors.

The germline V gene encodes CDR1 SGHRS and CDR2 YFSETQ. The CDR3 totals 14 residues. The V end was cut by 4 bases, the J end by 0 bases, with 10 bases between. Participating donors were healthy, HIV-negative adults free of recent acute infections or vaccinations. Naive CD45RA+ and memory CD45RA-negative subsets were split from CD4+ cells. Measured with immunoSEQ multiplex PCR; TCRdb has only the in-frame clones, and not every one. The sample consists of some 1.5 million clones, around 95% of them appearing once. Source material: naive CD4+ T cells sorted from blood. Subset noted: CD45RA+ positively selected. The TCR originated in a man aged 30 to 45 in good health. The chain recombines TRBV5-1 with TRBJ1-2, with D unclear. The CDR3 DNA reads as TGCGCCAGCAGCAACGACGGTTCTAACTATGGCTACACCTTC. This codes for CASSNDGSNYGYTF.